This is a list of T cell receptor beta chains from one sample in a study of blood T cell repertoires in COVID-19. Here immunoSEQ multiplex PCR was the method, and the copy in TCRdb shows in-frame clones only, minus some. The table lists approximately 200,000 clones, about 87% of them singletons. Sequencing input: PBMCs or T cells enriched from blood (not recorded which). The receptors come from a man aged 25 to 45 who had recovered from COVID-19. Each CDR3 is given with its conserved first and last residue. D genes are given only for firm matches. Rows may omit the clone size; those that give it use once, few, many or a size class.

d_gene: TRBD2
v_gene: TRBV19
abundance: -
len: 14
j_gene: TRBJ2-1
CDR3nt: TGTGCCAGTAGTATTCCGGGAGGGTCTGGTGAGCAGTTCTTC
CDR3aa: CASSIPGGSGEQFF

d_gene: TRBD2
v_gene: TRBV30
abundance: -
len: 13
j_gene: TRBJ2-7
CDR3nt: TGTGCCTGGAGCCTAGCGGGAGCACACGAGCAGTACTTC
CDR3aa: CAWSLAGAHEQYF

d_gene: TRBD1
v_gene: TRBV12-3/TRBV12-4
abundance: -
len: 13
j_gene: TRBJ1-5
CDR3nt: TGTGCCAGCAGTTTAACAGGGGCTCAGCCCCAGCATTTT
CDR3aa: CASSLTGAQPQHF

d_gene: -
v_gene: TRBV5-1
abundance: few
len: 15
j_gene: TRBJ2-1
CDR3nt: TGCGCCAGCAGCTTGGTAAAGACTAGTCACAATGAGCAGTTCTTC
CDR3aa: CASSLVKTSHNEQFF

d_gene: -
v_gene: TRBV19
abundance: few
len: 13
j_gene: TRBJ2-7
CDR3nt: TGTGCCAGTAGTATAAGCGGATCCTACGAGCAGTACTTC
CDR3aa: CASSISGSYEQYF

d_gene: TRBD1
v_gene: TRBV7-2
abundance: -
len: 14
j_gene: TRBJ2-3
CDR3nt: TGTGCCAGCAGCCCAACAGGGGGCACAGATACGCAGTATTTT
CDR3aa: CASSPTGGTDTQYF

d_gene: TRBD1
v_gene: TRBV28
abundance: once
len: 17
j_gene: TRBJ2-6
CDR3nt: TGTGCCAGCACTATAGGGACAGGGCCCTCTGGGGCCAACGTCCTGACTTTC
CDR3aa: CASTIGTGPSGANVLTF

d_gene: TRBD1
v_gene: TRBV12-3/TRBV12-4
abundance: -
len: 12
j_gene: TRBJ2-7
CDR3nt: TGTGCCAGCAGTGGGGACAGCTACGAGCAGTACTTC
CDR3aa: CASSGDSYEQYF

d_gene: -
v_gene: TRBV9
abundance: once
len: 15
j_gene: TRBJ2-1
CDR3nt: TGTGCCAGCAGCCCAGGGCTAAGCTCCTACAATGAGCAGTTCTTC
CDR3aa: CASSPGLSSYNEQFF

d_gene: -
v_gene: TRBV5-5
abundance: once
len: 15
j_gene: TRBJ1-6
CDR3nt: TGTGCCAGCAGATCAGAAAGCTCCTATAATTCACCCCTCCACTTT
CDR3aa: CASRSESSYNSPLHF

d_gene: TRBD2
v_gene: TRBV5-1
abundance: -
len: 15
j_gene: TRBJ2-5
CDR3nt: TGCGCCAGCAGCTTCTCCGGGACTAGCGGTGAGACCCAGTACTTC
CDR3aa: CASSFSGTSGETQYF

d_gene: -
v_gene: TRBV11-2
abundance: -
len: 13
j_gene: TRBJ2-7
CDR3nt: TGTGCCAGCAGCCCTATAGGGGGATACGAGCAGTACTTC
CDR3aa: CASSPIGGYEQYF

d_gene: -
v_gene: TRBV30
abundance: -
len: 14
j_gene: TRBJ1-6
CDR3nt: TGTGGGCTGGGCCCCACGACGGATCTTTCACCCCTCCACTTT
CDR3aa: CGLGPTTDLSPLHF

d_gene: -
v_gene: TRBV6-1
abundance: -
len: 12
j_gene: TRBJ1-1
CDR3nt: TGTGCCAGCAGTGAAGTCTTTACTGAAGCTTTCTTT
CDR3aa: CASSEVFTEAFF

d_gene: TRBD2
v_gene: TRBV6-2/TRBV6-3
abundance: -
len: 14
j_gene: TRBJ2-5
CDR3nt: TGTGCCAGCACCCCCGGGACTAGGTTTGAGACCCAGTACTTC
CDR3aa: CASTPGTRFETQYF

d_gene: TRBD2
v_gene: TRBV4-3
abundance: -
len: 16
j_gene: TRBJ2-7
CDR3nt: TGCGCCAGCAGCCAAGTGGGACTAGCGGGAGGGTACGAGCAGTACTTC
CDR3aa: CASSQVGLAGGYEQYF

d_gene: -
v_gene: TRBV4-1
abundance: -
len: 18
j_gene: TRBJ2-6
CDR3nt: TGCGCCAGCAGCCACGGACAGCGCTCTGGCTCTGGGGCCAACGTCCTGACTTTC
CDR3aa: CASSHGQRSGSGANVLTF

d_gene: TRBD1
v_gene: TRBV6-2/TRBV6-3
abundance: -
len: 16
j_gene: TRBJ1-2
CDR3nt: TGTGCCAGCAGTTACACGAGACAGGGAGCCCCCGATGGCTACACCTTC
CDR3aa: CASSYTRQGAPDGYTF

d_gene: TRBD1
v_gene: TRBV24-1
abundance: -
len: 15
j_gene: TRBJ2-5
CDR3nt: TGTGCCACCAGTGAGCGGACAGGGCAGCAAGAGACCCAGTACTTC
CDR3aa: CATSERTGQQETQYF

d_gene: -
v_gene: TRBV9
abundance: few
len: 14
j_gene: TRBJ2-3
CDR3nt: TGTGCCAGCAGCGTATCCGGGATACCTGATACGCAGTATTTT
CDR3aa: CASSVSGIPDTQYF

d_gene: TRBD2
v_gene: TRBV5-5
abundance: -
len: 16
j_gene: TRBJ2-1
CDR3nt: TGTGCCAGCAGTCCCCTAGCGGGAGGCTCCTACAATGAGCAGTTCTTC
CDR3aa: CASSPLAGGSYNEQFF

d_gene: -
v_gene: TRBV7-2
abundance: -
len: 15
j_gene: TRBJ2-3
CDR3nt: TGTGCCAGCAGCTTAGATTACAGGGTGACAGATACGCAGTATTTT
CDR3aa: CASSLDYRVTDTQYF

d_gene: TRBD2
v_gene: TRBV7-2
abundance: -
len: 17
j_gene: TRBJ2-5
CDR3nt: TGTGCCAGCAGCCAAAGCGGGGGGGCCCCACCCCAAGAGACCCAGTACTTC
CDR3aa: CASSQSGGAPPQETQYF

d_gene: -
v_gene: TRBV3-1/TRBV3-2
abundance: -
len: 12
j_gene: TRBJ1-2
CDR3nt: TGTGCCAGCAGCTCCGAGGGGACAAGCTACACCTTC
CDR3aa: CASSSEGTSYTF

d_gene: TRBD1
v_gene: TRBV13
abundance: -
len: 15
j_gene: TRBJ2-3
CDR3nt: TGTGCCAGCAGCTCCGTCGAGGGGGCAGGAGATACGCAGTATTTT
CDR3aa: CASSSVEGAGDTQYF